Listed below are T cell receptor beta chains from one sample, sequenced in a study of CD8+ T cells in alopecia areata. The protocol was immunoSEQ multiplex PCR, while the TCRdb copy is restricted to in-frame clones and leaves out a portion. The sample shows over 85,000 clones, more than 65% of them seen only once. The sequencing here drew on CD8+ T cells sorted from blood, taken at approximately week 42, from a patient treated with tofacitinib. All receptors come from a human donor with alopecia areata. The CDR3 runs from the conserved cysteine through the conserved F or W. A D gene is named only where the DNA matches it firmly. Size is omitted from some rows. Given values are once, few, many or a class for expanded clones.

d_gene	j_gene	v_gene	abundance	CDR3aa	CDR3nt
.	TRBJ2-7	TRBV5-6	.	CASSPGTAEQYF	TGTGCCAGCAGCCCCGGGACGGCCGAGCAGTACTTC
.	TRBJ2-5	TRBV4-3	once	CASSQARGTETQYF	TGCGCCAGCAGCCAAGCAAGGGGCACGGAGACCCAGTACTTC
.	TRBJ1-2	TRBV2	.	CARTEDYGYTF	TGTGCCAGGACAGAAGACTATGGCTACACCTTC
.	TRBJ2-1	TRBV6-5	.	CASSYGRGGNEQFF	TGTGCCAGCAGTTACGGCAGGGGAGGCAATGAGCAGTTCTTC
TRBD1	TRBJ2-7	TRBV9	.	CASSVVDRGGDEQYF	TGTGCCAGCAGCGTAGTTGACAGGGGGGGCGACGAGCAGTACTTC
.	TRBJ2-2	TRBV19	.	CASTPAIAGELFF	TGTGCCAGTACCCCGGCCATTGCCGGGGAGCTGTTTTTT
.	TRBJ1-2	TRBV9	.	CASSVGQGWDYGYTF	TGTGCCAGCAGCGTAGGCCAGGGATGGGACTATGGCTACACCTTC
TRBD1	TRBJ1-4	TRBV6-5	.	CASRTGSDEKLFF	TGTGCCAGCCGGACAGGGTCAGATGAAAAACTGTTTTTT
.	TRBJ1-1	TRBV7-9	.	CASSPDSLSGQAEAFF	TGTGCCAGCAGCCCGGACAGCCTCTCCGGTCAGGCTGAAGCTTTCTTT
.	TRBJ1-5	TRBV27	.	CASSFFPSGNQPQHF	TGTGCCAGCAGTTTCTTTCCATCTGGCAATCAGCCCCAGCATTTT
TRBD2	TRBJ2-1	TRBV19	.	CASRLAGDNEQFF	TGTGCCAGTAGACTAGCGGGGGACAATGAGCAGTTCTTC
TRBD1	TRBJ2-7	TRBV5-6	.	CASTRQGISYEQYF	TGTGCCAGCACCCGACAGGGGATTTCCTACGAGCAGTACTTC
.	TRBJ1-1	TRBV19	.	CASSRSAGTNTEAFF	TGTGCCAGTAGTAGGAGCGCAGGTACGAACACTGAAGCTTTCTTT
.	TRBJ2-7	TRBV2	.	CAILRDTMPYEQYF	TGTGCCATCTTACGGGACACTATGCCCTACGAGCAGTACTTC
.	TRBJ1-2	TRBV4-3	.	CASSQVSGTPYLDGYTF	TGCGCCAGCAGCCAAGTTTCCGGGACCCCTTATTTGGATGGCTACACCTTC
.	TRBJ1-2	TRBV13	once	CASSLGLQDPSYGYTF	TGTGCCAGCAGCTTAGGTTTACAGGATCCGAGCTATGGCTACACCTTC
.	TRBJ2-6	TRBV2	few	CASSPGAGANVLTF	TGTGCCAGCAGTCCAGGGGCCGGGGCCAACGTCCTGACTTTC
.	TRBJ2-2	TRBV5-4	.	CASSLRPEANTGELFF	TGTGCCAGCAGCTTGCGACCAGAAGCGAACACCGGGGAGCTGTTTTTT
.	TRBJ2-1	TRBV14	.	CASSHRGGQKVRDEQFF	TGTGCCAGCAGCCACCGCGGTGGGCAGAAGGTTAGGGATGAGCAGTTCTTC
.	TRBJ2-2	TRBV9	.	CASSSPLTVTNTGELFF	TGTGCCAGCAGCTCCCCGCTGACGGTTACGAACACCGGGGAGCTGTTTTTT
TRBD2	TRBJ2-5	TRBV23-1	.	CASSQSAVGAGYHFYF	TGCGCCAGCAGTCAATCGGCGGTGGGAGCGGGGTACCATTTTTACTTC
.	TRBJ2-2	TRBV27	many	CASSPLTAGTGELFF	TGTGCCAGCAGCCCACTTACAGCGGGCACCGGGGAGCTGTTTTTT
TRBD2	TRBJ2-3	TRBV7-6	few	CASSSTGGAGADTQYF	TGTGCCAGCAGCTCAACCGGGGGGGCCGGAGCAGATACGCAGTATTTT
.	TRBJ1-2	TRBV13	.	CASSLGGDYGYTF	TGTGCCAGCAGCTTAGGAGGGGACTATGGCTACACCTTC
.	TRBJ2-5	TRBV7-9	.	CASSSSRETQYF	TGTGCCAGCAGCTCCAGTCGGGAGACCCAGTACTTC
.	TRBJ1-1	TRBV10-3	few	CAISDPGVGTEAFF	TGTGCCATCAGTGACCCAGGGGTAGGGACTGAAGCTTTCTTT